Detailed here is one T cell receptor beta chain. The CDR3 is 15 amino acids. The germline CDR1 and CDR2 sequences are LGHDT and YNNKEL (reference sequence). The ends lost 4 bases at V and 9 bases at J; junction bases unmatched: 10. This sample stems from a study of blood T cell repertoires in COVID-19. The method was immunoSEQ multiplex PCR; TCRdb's version includes in-frame clones alone and lacks a portion of them. The profile shows a few hundred thousand clones, approximately 88% of them singletons. The receptor was derived from a woman under 40 who had recovered from COVID-19. The chain uses TRBV3-1 (or the pseudogene TRBV3-2) and TRBJ2-1, with 9 bases lining up with TRBD2. The specimen was peripheral blood. The CDR3 region is CASSPRAGGDGEQFF. Written as DNA, the CDR3 is TGTGCCAGCAGCCCCCGAGCGGGGGGTGACGGTGAGCAGTTCTTC.